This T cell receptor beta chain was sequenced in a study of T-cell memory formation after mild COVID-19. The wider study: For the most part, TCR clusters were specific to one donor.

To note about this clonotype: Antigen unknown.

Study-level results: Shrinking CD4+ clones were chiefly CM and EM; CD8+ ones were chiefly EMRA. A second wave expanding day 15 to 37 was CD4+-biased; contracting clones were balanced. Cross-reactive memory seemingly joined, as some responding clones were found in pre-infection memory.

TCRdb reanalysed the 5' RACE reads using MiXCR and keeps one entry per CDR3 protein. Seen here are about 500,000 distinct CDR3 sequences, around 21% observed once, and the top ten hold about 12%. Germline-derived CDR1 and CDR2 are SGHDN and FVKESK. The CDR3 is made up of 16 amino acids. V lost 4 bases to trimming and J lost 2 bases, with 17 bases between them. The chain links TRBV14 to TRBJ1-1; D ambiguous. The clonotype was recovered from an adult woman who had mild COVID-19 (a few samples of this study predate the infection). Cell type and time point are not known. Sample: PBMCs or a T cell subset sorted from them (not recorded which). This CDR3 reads CASSLPTDLPNTEAFF. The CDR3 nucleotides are TGTGCCAGCAGCCTACCAACGGACCTTCCTAACACTGAAGCTTTCTTT.